The entry below gives a single TCR beta chain sequence along with its context. No antigen is known for it. Germline V CDR1 and CDR2: WSHSY, SAAADI. V lost 4 bases, J lost 6 bases, and 6 bases stayed unmatched. The CDR3 has 13 residues. Profiled with immunoSEQ multiplex PCR; TCRdb holds only in-frame clones, not every one. The sample yields roughly 120,000 clones, approximately 86% seen once. These data belong to a study of T cell responses to AZD1222 COVID-19 vaccine. Regarding the study as a whole: Clonal diversity was possibly underestimated, and white British individuals and females predominated among donors.

This clonotype originated in an adult in good health. V usage is TRBV10-2 and J usage is TRBJ2-7, with 7 bases aligning to TRBD2. The sequencing here drew on peripheral blood, taken on day 0 of AZD1222 vaccination. The CDR3 nucleotides read TGCGCCAGCAGTGCGGCGGGAGAAAGCGAGCAGTACTTC. Its protein is CASSAAGESEQYF.